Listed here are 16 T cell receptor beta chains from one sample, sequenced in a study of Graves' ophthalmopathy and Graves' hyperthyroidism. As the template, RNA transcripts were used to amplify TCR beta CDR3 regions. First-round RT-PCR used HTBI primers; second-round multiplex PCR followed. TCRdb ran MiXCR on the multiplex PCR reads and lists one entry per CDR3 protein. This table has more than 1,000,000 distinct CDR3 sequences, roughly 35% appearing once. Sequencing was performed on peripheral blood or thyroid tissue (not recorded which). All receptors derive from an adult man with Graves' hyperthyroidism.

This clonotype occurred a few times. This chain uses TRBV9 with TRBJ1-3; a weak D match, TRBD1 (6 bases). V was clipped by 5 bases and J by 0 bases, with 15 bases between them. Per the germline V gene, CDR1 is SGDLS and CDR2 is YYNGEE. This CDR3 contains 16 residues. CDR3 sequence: CASSGGQSSSGNTIYF. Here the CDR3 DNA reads TGTGCCAGCAGTGGGGGGCAATCGAGCTCTGGAAACACCATATATTTT.

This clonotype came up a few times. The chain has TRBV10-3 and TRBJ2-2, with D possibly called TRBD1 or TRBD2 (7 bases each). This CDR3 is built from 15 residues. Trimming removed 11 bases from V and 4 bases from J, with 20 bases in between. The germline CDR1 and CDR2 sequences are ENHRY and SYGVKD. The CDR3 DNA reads TGTGCCGCCCAGGGGGGGGGTCGGAGCACCGGGGAGCTGTTTTTT. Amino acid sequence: CAAQGGGRSTGELFF.

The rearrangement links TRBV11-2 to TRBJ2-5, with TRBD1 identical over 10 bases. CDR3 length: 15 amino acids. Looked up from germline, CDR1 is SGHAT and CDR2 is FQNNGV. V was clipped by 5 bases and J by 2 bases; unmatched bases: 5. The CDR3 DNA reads TGTGCCAGCAGCCCAGCGGGACAGGGGCAAGAGACCCAGTACTTC. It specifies CASSPAGQGQETQYF.

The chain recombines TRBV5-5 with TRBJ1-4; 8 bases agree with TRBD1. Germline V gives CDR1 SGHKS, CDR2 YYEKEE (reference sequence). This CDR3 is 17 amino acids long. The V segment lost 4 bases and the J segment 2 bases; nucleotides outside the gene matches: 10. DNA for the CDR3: TGTGCCAGCAGCGGGCCAGGGGGCGGTGGCACTAATGAAAAACTGTTTTTT. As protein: CASSGPGGGGTNEKLFF.

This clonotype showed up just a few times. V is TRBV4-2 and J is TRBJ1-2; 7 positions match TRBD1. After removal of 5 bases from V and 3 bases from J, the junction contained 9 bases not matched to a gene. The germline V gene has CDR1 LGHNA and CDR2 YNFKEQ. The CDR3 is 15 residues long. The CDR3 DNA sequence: TGTGCCAGCAGCAGTATGACAGGGAGAGACTATGGCTACACCTTC. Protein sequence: CASSSMTGRDYGYTF.

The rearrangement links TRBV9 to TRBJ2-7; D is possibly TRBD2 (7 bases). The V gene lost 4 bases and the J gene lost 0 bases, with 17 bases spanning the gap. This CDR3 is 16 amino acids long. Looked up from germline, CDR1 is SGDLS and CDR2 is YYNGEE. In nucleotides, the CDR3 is TGTGCCAGCAGCCCTCAAGGGGGGGGGAGCTCCTACGAGCAGTACTTC. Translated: CASSPQGGGSSYEQYF. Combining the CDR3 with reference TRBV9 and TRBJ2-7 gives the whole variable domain DSGVTQTPKHLITATGQRVTLRCSPRSGDLSVYWYQQSLDQGLQFLIQYYNGEERAKGNILERFSAQQFPDLHSELNLSSLELGDSALYFCASSPQGGGSSYEQYFGPGTRLTVT.

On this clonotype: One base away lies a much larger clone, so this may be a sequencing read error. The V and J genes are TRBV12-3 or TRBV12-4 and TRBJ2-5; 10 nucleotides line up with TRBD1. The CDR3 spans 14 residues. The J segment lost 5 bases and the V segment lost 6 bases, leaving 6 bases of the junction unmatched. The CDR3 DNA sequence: TGTGCCAGCAGGGGGACAGGGGAGGGGGAGACCCAGTACTTC. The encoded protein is CASRGTGEGETQYF.

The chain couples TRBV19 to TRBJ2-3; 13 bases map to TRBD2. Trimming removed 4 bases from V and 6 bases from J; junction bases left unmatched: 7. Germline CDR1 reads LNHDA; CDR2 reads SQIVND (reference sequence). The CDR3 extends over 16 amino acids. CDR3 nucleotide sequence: TGTGCCAGTAGTAGGGGACTAGCGGGAAGAGGGGATACGCAGTATTTT. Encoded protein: CASSRGLAGRGDTQYF.

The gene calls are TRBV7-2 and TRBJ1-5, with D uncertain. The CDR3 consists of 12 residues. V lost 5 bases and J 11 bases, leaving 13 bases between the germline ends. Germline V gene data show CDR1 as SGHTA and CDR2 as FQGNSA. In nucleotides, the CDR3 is TGTGCCAGCAGCATTACGGAGGGAACCCAGCATTTT. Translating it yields CASSITEGTQHF.

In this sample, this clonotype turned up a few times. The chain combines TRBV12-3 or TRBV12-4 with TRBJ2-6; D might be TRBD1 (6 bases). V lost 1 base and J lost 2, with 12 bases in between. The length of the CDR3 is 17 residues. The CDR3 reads CASSLGRDIAGANVLTF. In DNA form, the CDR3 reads TGTGCCAGCAGTTTAGGCAGGGACATTGCTGGGGCCAACGTCCTGACTTTC.

CDR3 sequence (DNA): TGTGCCACCAGCAGGGACGGACAGGAGTCTGAAGCTTTCTTT. Protein: CATSRDGQESEAFF. The chain combines TRBV15 with TRBJ1-1; 7 nucleotides align to TRBD1. Trimming took 3 bases from V and 6 from J; bases not matched to a gene: 7. CDR1 LNHNV and CDR2 YYDKDF come from the germline V gene (reference sequence). The CDR3 sequence is 14 residues long. The full variable domain, rest sourced from reference TRBV15 and TRBJ1-1, is DAMVIQNPRYQVTQFGKPVTLSCSQTLNHNVMYWYQQKSSQAPKLLFHYYDKDFNNEADTPDNFQSRRPNTSFCFLDIRSPGLGDTAMYLCATSRDGQESEAFFGQGTRLTVV.

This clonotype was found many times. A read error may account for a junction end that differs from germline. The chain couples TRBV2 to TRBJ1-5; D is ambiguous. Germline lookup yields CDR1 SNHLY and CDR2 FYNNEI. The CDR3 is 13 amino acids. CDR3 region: CASSGRSNQPQHF. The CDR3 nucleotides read TGCGCCAGCAGTGGACGGAGCAATCAGCCCCAGCATTTT. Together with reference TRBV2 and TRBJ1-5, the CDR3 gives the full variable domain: EPEVTQTPSHQVTQMGQEVILRCVPISNHLYFYWYRQILGQKVEFLVSFYNNEISEKSEIFDDQFSVERPDGSNFTLKIRSTKLEDSAMYFCASSGRSNQPQHFGDGTRLSIL.

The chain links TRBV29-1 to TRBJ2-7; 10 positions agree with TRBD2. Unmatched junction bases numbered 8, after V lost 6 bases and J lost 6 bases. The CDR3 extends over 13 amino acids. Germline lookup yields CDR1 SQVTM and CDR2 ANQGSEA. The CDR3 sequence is CSVRASGSFEQYF. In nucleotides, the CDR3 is TGCAGCGTGCGGGCTAGCGGGAGTTTCGAGCAGTACTTC.

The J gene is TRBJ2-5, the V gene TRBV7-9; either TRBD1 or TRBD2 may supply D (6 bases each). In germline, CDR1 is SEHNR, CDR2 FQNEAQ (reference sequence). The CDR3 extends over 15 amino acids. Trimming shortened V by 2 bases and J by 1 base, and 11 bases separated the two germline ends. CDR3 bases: TGTGCCAGCAGCTTAAGGGGGGTTCGCCAAGAGACCCAGTACTTC. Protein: CASSLRGVRQETQYF.

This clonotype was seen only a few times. CDR3 sequence (DNA): TGTGCCAGCAGTTGGACAGGGACAGTAAATCAGCCCCAGCATTTT. Amino acids: CASSWTGTVNQPQHF. The V and J genes are TRBV6-5 and TRBJ1-5; 8 nucleotides match TRBD1. This CDR3 contains 15 residues. Germline V CDR1 and CDR2: MNHEY, SVGAGI. The J segment lost 4 bases and the V segment lost 4 bases, leaving 6 bases of the junction unmatched.

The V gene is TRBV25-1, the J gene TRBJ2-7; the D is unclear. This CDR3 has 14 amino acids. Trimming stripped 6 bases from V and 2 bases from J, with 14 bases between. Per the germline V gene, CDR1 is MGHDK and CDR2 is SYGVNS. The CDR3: CASSQPSTPYEQYF. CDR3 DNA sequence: TGTGCCAGCAGCCAACCCTCAACCCCCTACGAGCAGTACTTC.